The sequence of this TCR beta chain was determined in a study of blood T cell repertoires in COVID-19. Trimming at V came to 4 bases and at J to 4 bases, leaving 4 bases not matched to a gene. This CDR3 is built from 13 residues. Germline lookup yields CDR1 SGHRS and CDR2 YFSETQ. Only in-frame clones appear in the TCRdb table, and some are missing; sequencing was by immunoSEQ multiplex PCR. The sample includes about 310,000 clones, under 90% of them seen just once. Material: PBMCs or T cells enriched from blood (not recorded which). The chain joins TRBV5-1 to TRBJ2-5; 7 nucleotides align to TRBD1. This TCR came from a man between 60 and 70 years old who had recovered from COVID-19. The CDR3 region has the DNA TGCGCCAGCAGCCCAAACAGGGGAGAGACCCAGTACTTC. Residues: CASSPNRGETQYF.